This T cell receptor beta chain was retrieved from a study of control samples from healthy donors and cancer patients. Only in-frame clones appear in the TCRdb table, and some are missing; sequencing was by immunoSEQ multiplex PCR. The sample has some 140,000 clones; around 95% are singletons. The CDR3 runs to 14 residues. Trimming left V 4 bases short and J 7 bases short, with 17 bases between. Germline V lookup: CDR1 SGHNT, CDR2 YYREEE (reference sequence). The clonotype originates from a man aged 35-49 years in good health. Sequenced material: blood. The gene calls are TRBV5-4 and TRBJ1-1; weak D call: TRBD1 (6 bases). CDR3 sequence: CASSRIGQPHEAFF. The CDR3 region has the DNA TGTGCCAGCAGCAGAATAGGACAGCCTCATGAAGCTTTCTTT.